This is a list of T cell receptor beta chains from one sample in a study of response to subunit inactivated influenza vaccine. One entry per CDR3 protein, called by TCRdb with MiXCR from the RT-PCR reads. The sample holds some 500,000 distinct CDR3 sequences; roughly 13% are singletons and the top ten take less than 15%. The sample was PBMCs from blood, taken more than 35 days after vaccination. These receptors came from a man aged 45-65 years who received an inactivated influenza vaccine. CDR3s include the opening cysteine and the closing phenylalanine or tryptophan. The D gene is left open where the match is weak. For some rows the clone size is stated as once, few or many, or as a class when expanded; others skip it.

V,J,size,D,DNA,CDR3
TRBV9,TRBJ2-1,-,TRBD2,TGTGCCAGCAGCGTAATGAGCGGGGGAACCTACAATGAGCAGTTCTTC,CASSVMSGGTYNEQFF
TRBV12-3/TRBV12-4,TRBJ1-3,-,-,TGTGCCAGCCGGCCGGGGGCTAGTGGAAACACCATATATTTT,CASRPGASGNTIYF
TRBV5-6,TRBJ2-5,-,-,TGTGCCAGCACGGTCCAGGGTCAAGAGACCCAGTACTTC,CASTVQGQETQYF
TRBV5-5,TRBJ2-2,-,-,TGTGCCAGCAGCTTCCTTGGCACCGGGGAGCTGTTTTTT,CASSFLGTGELFF
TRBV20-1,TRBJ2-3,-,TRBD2,TGCAGTGCCCCGACTAGCGGGAGGGGGTACGCTTTGGATACGCAGTATTTT,CSAPTSGRGYALDTQYF
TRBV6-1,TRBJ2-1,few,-,TGTGCCAGCATGGGGGGGACAGTCTACAATGAGCAGTTCTTC,CASMGGTVYNEQFF
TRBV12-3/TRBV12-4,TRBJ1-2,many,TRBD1,TGTGCCAGCAGTCAGGGGGGCTATGGCTACACCTTC,CASSQGGYGYTF
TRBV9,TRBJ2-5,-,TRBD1,TGTGCCAGCAGCGTAGTCACAGGGGATTCGACCCAGTACTTC,CASSVVTGDSTQYF
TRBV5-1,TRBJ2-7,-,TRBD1,TGCGCCAGCAGTCCCGGGACAGGGCGGTTC,CASSPGTGRF
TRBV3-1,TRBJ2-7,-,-,TGTGCCAGCAGCCGTTTGGGGGAGCAGCAGTACTTC,CASSRLGEQQYF
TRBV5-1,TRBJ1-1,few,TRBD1,TGCGCCAGCAGCTTGAGAAGGGGGCGCGGGGACACTGAAGCTTTCTTT,CASSLRRGRGDTEAFF
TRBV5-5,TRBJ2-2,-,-,TGTGCCAGCAACTCCCGTGTCGGGGAGCTGTTTTTT,CASNSRVGELFF
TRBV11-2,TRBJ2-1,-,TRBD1,TGTGCCAGCAGCTTATGGCCTGGGACAGGGGGTTCCACCTACAATGAGCAGTTCTTC,CASSLWPGTGGSTYNEQFF
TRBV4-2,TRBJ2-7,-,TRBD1,TGTGCCAGCAGCGTCCACGGGACAGGGCATTACGAGCAGTACTTC,CASSVHGTGHYEQYF
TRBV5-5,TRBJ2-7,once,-,TGTGCCAGCAGCTTCAGGCTCCTCTGCGAGCAGTACTTC,CASSFRLLCEQYF
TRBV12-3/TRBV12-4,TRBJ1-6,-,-,TGTGCCAGCAGTTTCCGTCGCATGGCTTCACCCCTCCACTTT,CASSFRRMASPLHF
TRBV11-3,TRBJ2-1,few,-,TGTGCCAGCAGCTTAGCCGGGACTCACTACAATGAGCAGTTCTTC,CASSLAGTHYNEQFF
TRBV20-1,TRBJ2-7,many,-,TGCAGTGCTAGAGATTGGTCCTCCTACGAGCAGTACTTC,CSARDWSSYEQYF
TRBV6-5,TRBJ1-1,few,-,TGTGCCAGCAGTTACTCCACGACAGGTGAAGCTTTCTTT,CASSYSTTGEAFF
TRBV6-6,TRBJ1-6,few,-,TGTGCCAGCGCAGATAATTCACCCCTCCACTTT,CASADNSPLHF
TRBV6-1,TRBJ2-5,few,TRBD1,TGTGCCAGCAGAAACCGAGGGGGCCGGCAAGAGACCCAGTACTTC,CASRNRGGRQETQYF
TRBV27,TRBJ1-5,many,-,TGTGCCAGCAGTTTATGGGTCAATCAGCCCCAGCATTTT,CASSLWVNQPQHF
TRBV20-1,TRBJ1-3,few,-,TGCAGTGCTAGTATGGGGGAGTATGGAAACACCATATATTTT,CSASMGEYGNTIYF
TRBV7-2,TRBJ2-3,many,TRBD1,TGTGCCAGCAGTTATGACAGGGGAACAGATACGCAGTATTTT,CASSYDRGTDTQYF
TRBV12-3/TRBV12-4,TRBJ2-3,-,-,TGTGCCAGCAGTTTAGTGTGGACGGATACGCAGTATTTT,CASSLVWTDTQYF
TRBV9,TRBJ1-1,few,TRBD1,TGTGCCAGCAGCACCTCCGGGACAGGGGACACTGAAGCTTTCTTT,CASSTSGTGDTEAFF
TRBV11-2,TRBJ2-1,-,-,TGTGCCAGCAGCTTAGAGTACACGACAAGCTCCTACAATGAGCAGTTCTTC,CASSLEYTTSSYNEQFF
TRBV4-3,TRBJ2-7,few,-,TGCGCCAGCAGCCAGAACCCCGGGACACCTACCAACTACGAGCAGTACTTC,CASSQNPGTPTNYEQYF
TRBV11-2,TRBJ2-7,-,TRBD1,TGTGCCAGCAGCTTAGAGGGACAGGGCTACGAGCAGTACTTC,CASSLEGQGYEQYF
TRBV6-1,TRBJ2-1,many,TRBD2,TGTGCCAGCAGATCCAAGGTGGCGGGAGAAATGGGTGAGCAGTTCTTC,CASRSKVAGEMGEQFF
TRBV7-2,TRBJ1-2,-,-,TGTGCCAGCAGCTTAGGAGGGGCTGAGGGCTACACCTTC,CASSLGGAEGYTF
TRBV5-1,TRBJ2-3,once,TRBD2,TGCGCCAGCAGCTGGGGACTAGCGGGAGTTCCCACAGATACGCAGTATTTT,CASSWGLAGVPTDTQYF
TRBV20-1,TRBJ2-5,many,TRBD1,TGCAGTGCTCAAACAGGGGGACGAGAGACCCAGTACTTC,CSAQTGGRETQYF
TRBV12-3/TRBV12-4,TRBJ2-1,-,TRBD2,TGTGCCAGCAGAACACGCGGGGGGGTGGCCAACAATGAGCAGTTCTTC,CASRTRGGVANNEQFF
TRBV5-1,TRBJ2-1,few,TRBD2,TGCGCCAGCAGCCCTATAGCGGGGGGCGACTACAATGAGCAGTTCTTC,CASSPIAGGDYNEQFF
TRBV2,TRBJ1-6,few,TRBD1,TGTGCCAGCATGAGACAGGGGCTGGATAATTCACCCCTCCACTTT,CASMRQGLDNSPLHF